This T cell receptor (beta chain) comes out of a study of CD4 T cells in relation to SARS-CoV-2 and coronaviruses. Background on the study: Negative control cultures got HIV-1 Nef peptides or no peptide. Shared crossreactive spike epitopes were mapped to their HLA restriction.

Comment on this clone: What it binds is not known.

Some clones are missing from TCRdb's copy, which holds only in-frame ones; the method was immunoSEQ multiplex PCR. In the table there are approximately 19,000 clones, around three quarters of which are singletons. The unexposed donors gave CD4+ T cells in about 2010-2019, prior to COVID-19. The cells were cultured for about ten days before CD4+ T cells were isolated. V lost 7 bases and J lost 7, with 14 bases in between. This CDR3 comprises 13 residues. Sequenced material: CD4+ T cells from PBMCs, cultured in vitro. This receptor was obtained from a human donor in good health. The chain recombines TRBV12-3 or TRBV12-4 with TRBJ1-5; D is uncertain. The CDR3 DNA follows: TGTGCCAGCACGTGGGAGGGATCCCAGCCCCAGCATTTT. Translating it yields CASTWEGSQPQHF.